Sequencing of this T cell receptor beta chain was carried out in a study of blood T cell repertoires in COVID-19. Overall study context: Material from acute and convalescent COVID-19 was sourced from the United States, Italy and Spain. Sources were T cells, B-cell-depleted T cells, or PBMCs; the material itself was cDNA or gDNA.

Before being deemed recovered, Cohort 3 donors had two negative PCRs, clearance, or symptom resolution. Trimming shortened V by 4 bases and J by 10 bases, and 17 bases separated the two germline ends. This CDR3 spans 14 amino acids. Germline V gene sequence: CDR1 SGDLS, CDR2 YYNGEE. This clone was observed a handful of times. Original handling: The assay estimated nucleated cells by amplifying reference gene primers. Sequencing was performed with immunoSEQ multiplex PCR; in TCRdb, only in-frame clones are kept and a portion is missing. V and J calls and clone size are those listed in that table; D and trimming were worked out from the DNA. The sample holds roughly 290,000 clones, 75% to 90% seen once.

Sequenced material: PBMCs or T cells enriched from blood (not recorded which). The rearrangement uses TRBV9 and TRBJ1-4, with a possible D match to TRBD1 (6 bases). The receptor was isolated from a man aged 30 to 39 who had recovered from COVID-19. In nucleotides, the CDR3 is TGTGCCAGCAGCTCGCGAGGGGGGGAGAGAAAACTGTTTTTT. This sequence encodes CASSSRGGERKLFF.